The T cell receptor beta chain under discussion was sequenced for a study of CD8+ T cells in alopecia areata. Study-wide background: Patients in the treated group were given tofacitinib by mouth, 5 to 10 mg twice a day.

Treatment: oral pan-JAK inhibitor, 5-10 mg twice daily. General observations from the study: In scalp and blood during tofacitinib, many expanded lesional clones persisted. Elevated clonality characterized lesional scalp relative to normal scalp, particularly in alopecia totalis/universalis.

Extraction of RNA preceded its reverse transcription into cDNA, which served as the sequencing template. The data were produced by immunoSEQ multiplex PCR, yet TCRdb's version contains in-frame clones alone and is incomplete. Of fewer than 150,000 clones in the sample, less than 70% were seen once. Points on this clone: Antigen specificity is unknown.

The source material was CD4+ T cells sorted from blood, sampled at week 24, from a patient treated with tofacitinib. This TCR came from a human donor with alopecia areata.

The CDR3 sequence: CASSLQLAGGADTQYF. As DNA, the CDR3 is TGTGCCAGCAGCCTCCAACTAGCGGGGGGTGCAGATACGCAGTATTTT. The chain has TRBV7-9 and TRBJ2-3; 12 bases are a match to TRBD2. The junction had 7 bases not matched to a gene; V was cut back by 5 bases and J by 4 bases. This CDR3 is built from 16 residues. Germline lookup yields CDR1 SEHNR and CDR2 FQNEAQ (reference sequence). The full variable domain, rest sourced from reference TRBV7-9 and TRBJ2-3, is DTGVSQNPRHKITKRGQNVTFRCDPISEHNRLYWYRQTLGQGPEFLTYFQNEAQLEKSRLLSDRFSAERPKGSFSTLEIQRTEQGDSAMYLCASSLQLAGGADTQYFGPGTRLTVL.